Detailed here is one T cell receptor (beta chain). Its antigen remains unknown. TCRdb's copy holds only in-frame clones and misses some; the assay was immunoSEQ multiplex PCR. The sample shows about 62,000 clones, about four fifths of them seen only once. This entry belongs to a study of OX40 agonist ivuxolimab in advanced cancers. The study's findings and limits: By week 6 at 0.1 to 3.0 mg/kg, blood CD4+ and CD8+ T cells had expanded clonally. Clonal expansion among partial responders at 0.1-3.0 mg/kg ranked near the lowest.

Per the germline V gene, CDR1 is SGHRS and CDR2 is YFSETQ. CDR3 length: 14 amino acids. Trimming at V came to 1 base and at J to 6 bases, leaving 0 bases not matched to a gene. The clonotype was recovered from an adult with an advanced solid tumor such as melanoma, head and neck, liver or kidney cancer. The V and J genes are TRBV5-1 and TRBJ2-3, with TRBD2 identical over 12 bases. The sequences come from CD4+ or CD8+ T cells sorted from blood, collected in a trial of the OX40 agonist ivuxolimab. The CDR3 nucleotides are TGCGCCAGCAGCTTGACTAGCGGGGGGGATACGCAGTATTTT. Its protein product is CASSLTSGGDTQYF.